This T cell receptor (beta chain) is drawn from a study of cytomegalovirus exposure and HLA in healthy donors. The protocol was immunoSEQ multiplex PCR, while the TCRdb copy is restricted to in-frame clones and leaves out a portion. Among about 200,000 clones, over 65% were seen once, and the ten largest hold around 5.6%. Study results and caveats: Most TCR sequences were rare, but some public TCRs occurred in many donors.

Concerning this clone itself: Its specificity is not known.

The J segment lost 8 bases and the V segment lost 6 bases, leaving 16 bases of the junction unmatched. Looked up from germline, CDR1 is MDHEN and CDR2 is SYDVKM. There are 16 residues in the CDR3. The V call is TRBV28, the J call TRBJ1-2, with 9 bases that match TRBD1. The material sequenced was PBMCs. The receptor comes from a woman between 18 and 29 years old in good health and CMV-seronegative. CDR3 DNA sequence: TGTGCCAGCAGGACAGCCGGGACAGGGAGGGCTCGGGGCTACACCTTC. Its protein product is CASRTAGTGRARGYTF.